The sample holds many counts of the clone carrying this T cell receptor beta chain. This sample is drawn from a study of blood T cells in healthy people across ages. A J-beta primer mix and a sample-barcoded 5' primer were used in a second PCR of roughly 6 to 11 cycles. TCRdb re-derived calls from the 5' RACE reads in MiXCR, one entry per CDR3 protein. The repertoire holds 1.5 million to 2 million distinct CDR3 sequences, with 35% to 50% as singletons. The CDR3 consists of 15 residues. Germline CDR1 reads MGHRA; CDR2 reads YSYEKL. The V and J ends lost 4 bases and 2 bases respectively, with 9 bases between them.

This receptor was obtained from a human donor in good health. The rearrangement links TRBV4-1 to TRBJ2-6; tentative D call: TRBD1 (6 bases). Sequences were obtained from blood. Written as DNA, the CDR3 is TGCGCCAGCAGCCGAGACAGGACTGGGGCCAACGTCCTGACTTTC. Residues: CASSRDRTGANVLTF.